This TCR beta chain is from a study of PD-1 blockade in classical Hodgkin lymphoma. Overall study results and limits: Undefined causes, possibly disease activity or prior therapy, underlie the repertoire differences. Compared with baseline, CD4+ but not CD8+ TCR diversity had risen significantly by C4D1. Patients who initiated nivolumab within 1 year of ASCT were excluded.

This CDR3 comprises 17 residues. Trimming left V 1 base short and J 0 bases short, with 13 bases between. Germline V gene sequence: CDR1 SGHTA, CDR2 FQGNSA. This clone was picked up a small number of times. The antigen is not known. Repertoires were generated with immunoSEQ multiplex PCR, while TCRdb's copy carries only in-frame clones and drops some. The sample holds tens of thousands of clones, around 80% seen once. This sample's time point: cycle 4 day 1 (C4D1), after 5 to 7 weeks of nivolumab. All patients relapsed after autologous stem cell transplantation, and brentuximab vedotin exposure varied.

V usage is TRBV7-2 and J usage is TRBJ1-5, with D maybe TRBD1 (5 bases). This material consisted of peripheral blood mononuclear cells (PBMCs), taken before the fourth cycle of nivolumab. The receptor comes from a human donor with classical Hodgkin lymphoma. The CDR3 DNA follows: TGTGCCAGCAGCTTAGTCAGGGTAGTGGATAGCAATCAGCCCCAGCATTTT. It yields the protein CASSLVRVVDSNQPQHF.